This T cell receptor (beta chain) originates from a study of radiotherapy plus CTLA-4 blockade in lung cancer. TCRdb's copy holds only in-frame clones and misses some; the assay was immunoSEQ multiplex PCR. Here the sample spans around 50,000 clones, 75% to 90% being singletons. The germline gives CDR1 SGHKS, CDR2 YYEKEE (reference sequence). The CDR3 is 15 amino acids. The V gene end was trimmed by 4 bases and the J gene end by 3 bases; junction bases not matched to a gene: 6. The material was peripheral blood, obtained from a patient treated with radiotherapy plus ipilimumab. The receptor was isolated from a human donor with non-small cell lung cancer that progressed on radiotherapy plus ipilimumab. Some clones in this sample may be carry-over from other donors' samples. This chain links TRBV5-5 with TRBJ2-7; 11 positions agree with TRBD1. The CDR3 nucleotides are TGTGCCAGCAGCAAGGACAGGGGGCCCTACTACGAGCAGTACTTC. Protein product: CASSKDRGPYYEQYF.